The rows below give T cell receptor beta chains drawn from one sample of a study of blood T cell repertoires in COVID-19. Using immunoSEQ multiplex PCR, the repertoire was profiled, and TCRdb retains in-frame clones only, with some absent. The sample has approximately 70,000 clones; over 75% are singletons. Sequenced sample: peripheral blood. Receptors originate from a man aged 35 to 55 with COVID-19, enrolled during active disease. Both conserved end residues are part of each CDR3. D genes are given only for firm matches. Size tells how often a clone was seen (once, few, many) or the class of an expanded clone, and some rows leave it out.

j_gene | v_gene | d_gene | abundance | CDR3aa | CDR3nt
TRBJ2-2 | TRBV30 | NA | NA | CAWSSQVYTGELFF | TGTGCCTGGAGTAGTCAGGTTTACACCGGGGAGCTGTTTTTT
TRBJ2-7 | TRBV5-1 | TRBD1 | NA | CASSRGTGNLGYEQYF | TGCGCCAGCAGCCGGGGGACAGGCAATCTTGGTTACGAGCAGTACTTC
TRBJ2-3 | TRBV5-6 | NA | NA | CASSLAGEGDTQYF | TGTGCCAGCAGCTTGGCAGGGGAGGGAGATACGCAGTATTTT
TRBJ1-1 | TRBV11-1 | NA | NA | CASSLNPGNTEAFF | TGTGCCAGCAGCTTAAATCCAGGGAACACTGAAGCTTTCTTT
TRBJ2-7 | TRBV5-1 | NA | NA | CASSSGYYEQYF | TGCGCCAGCAGCTCGGGGTATTACGAGCAGTACTTC
TRBJ1-5 | TRBV5-4 | TRBD1 | NA | CASSRRQGDQPQHF | TGTGCCAGCAGCCGTCGACAGGGAGATCAGCCCCAGCATTTT
TRBJ2-7 | TRBV18 | TRBD1 | NA | CASSLNTGQGSEQYF | TGTGCCAGCTCACTAAATACGGGACAGGGTAGTGAGCAGTACTTC
TRBJ1-5 | TRBV27 | TRBD1 | NA | CASSLRIARTGDNQPQHF | TGTGCCAGCAGTTTGCGCATCGCTCGGACAGGGGACAATCAGCCCCAGCATTTT
TRBJ2-7 | TRBV10-1 | TRBD2 | NA | CASSDGGGRQEQYF | TGCGCCAGCAGTGACGGGGGGGGTCGACAAGAGCAGTACTTC
TRBJ1-3 | TRBV6-6 | TRBD1 | NA | CASGTGGPDSGNTIYF | TGTGCCAGCGGAACAGGGGGCCCGGACTCTGGAAACACCATATATTTT
TRBJ1-4 | TRBV5-6 | NA | NA | CASSLPPRGRGEKLFF | TGTGCCAGCAGCTTGCCCCCCAGGGGCCGTGGTGAAAAACTGTTTTTT
TRBJ2-7 | TRBV3-1/TRBV3-2 | NA | NA | CASSQSAGSSYEQYF | TGTGCCAGCAGCCAATCGGCAGGTAGCTCCTACGAGCAGTACTTC
TRBJ2-3 | TRBV10-3 | TRBD1 | NA | CAISPGQLRTDTQYF | TGTGCCATCAGCCCGGGACAGCTTCGCACAGATACGCAGTATTTT
TRBJ2-6 | TRBV7-6 | NA | NA | CASSLEAGTGANVLTF | TGTGCCAGCAGCTTAGAGGCGGGGACTGGGGCCAACGTCCTGACTTTC
TRBJ2-5 | TRBV19 | NA | NA | CASSIDLPGTQYF | TGTGCCAGTAGTATTGACCTCCCGGGGACCCAGTACTTC
TRBJ1-5 | TRBV7-9 | NA | NA | CASSSTSGGGRQPQHF | TGTGCCAGCAGCTCGACCTCAGGCGGGGGCAGACAGCCCCAGCATTTT
TRBJ2-1 | TRBV28 | TRBD2 | NA | CASSPLAGRHGEQFF | TGTGCCAGCAGCCCTCTAGCGGGGCGGCATGGTGAGCAGTTCTTC
TRBJ1-6 | TRBV3-1/TRBV3-2 | TRBD1 | NA | CASSQQGGTNSPLHF | TGTGCCAGCAGCCAGCAGGGGGGCACGAATTCACCCCTCCACTTT
TRBJ2-1 | TRBV5-1 | TRBD1 | NA | CASMGGAQGGSYNEQFF | TGCGCCAGCATGGGGGGAGCACAGGGGGGCTCCTACAATGAGCAGTTCTTC
TRBJ1-1 | TRBV11-2 | TRBD1 | few | CASSYGQANTEAFF | TGTGCCAGCAGCTACGGACAGGCGAACACTGAAGCTTTCTTT
TRBJ2-1 | TRBV6-1 | TRBD2 | NA | CASSALGLAGGPYNEQFF | TGTGCCAGCAGTGCCCTGGGACTAGCGGGGGGCCCCTACAATGAGCAGTTCTTC
TRBJ2-5 | TRBV28 | NA | NA | CASSLSGRRETQYF | TGTGCCAGCAGTTTATCCGGACGGAGGGAGACCCAGTACTTC
TRBJ1-6 | TRBV12-3/TRBV12-4 | NA | few | CASSLTGSPLHF | TGTGCCAGCAGTCTCACAGGTTCACCCCTCCACTTT
TRBJ2-5 | TRBV5-4 | TRBD2 | NA | CASSLLLAGETQYF | TGTGCCAGCAGCTTATTGCTAGCGGGGGAGACCCAGTACTTC
TRBJ1-1 | TRBV11-3 | TRBD1 | NA | CASSSSGGTEAFF | TGTGCCAGCAGCTCTTCAGGGGGCACTGAAGCTTTCTTT
TRBJ1-1 | TRBV25-1 | TRBD1 | NA | CASSEPGQGSEAFF | TGTGCCAGCAGTGAACCGGGACAGGGTTCGGAAGCTTTCTTT
TRBJ2-7 | TRBV28 | TRBD1 | NA | CASSSLKTGGDEQYF | TGTGCCAGCAGTTCACTCAAGACAGGGGGAGACGAGCAGTACTTC
TRBJ2-7 | TRBV28 | NA | NA | CASQETESYEQYF | TGTGCCAGTCAAGAGACAGAATCCTACGAGCAGTACTTC
TRBJ2-1 | TRBV15 | NA | NA | CATSTRTLDEQFF | TGTGCCACCAGCACCCGGACATTGGATGAGCAGTTCTTC
TRBJ2-2 | TRBV18 | NA | once | CASSPKQGPNTGELFF | TGTGCCAGCTCACCCAAGCAGGGGCCGAACACCGGGGAGCTGTTTTTT
TRBJ2-3 | TRBV5-1 | TRBD2 | NA | CASSGGLATDTQYF | TGCGCCAGCAGCGGAGGACTAGCCACAGATACGCAGTATTTT
TRBJ1-6 | TRBV28 | NA | NA | CASSLTGSPLHF | TGTGCCAGCAGTCTCACAGGATCACCCCTCCACTTT
TRBJ1-2 | TRBV6-1 | NA | NA | CASSETTLRDGYTF | TGTGCCAGCAGTGAAACTACATTGAGAGATGGCTACACCTTC
TRBJ1-4 | TRBV5-5 | TRBD1 | NA | CASSRQGAHEKLFF | TGTGCCAGCAGCCGACAGGGGGCGCATGAAAAACTGTTTTTT
TRBJ1-5 | TRBV7-9 | NA | NA | CASSLEGGNQPQHF | TGTGCCAGCAGCTTAGAAGGGGGCAATCAGCCCCAGCATTTT
TRBJ2-1 | TRBV7-9 | TRBD2 | NA | CASSPGSGLAAEQFF | TGTGCCAGCAGCCCAGGCAGCGGACTAGCGGCTGAGCAGTTCTTC
TRBJ2-5 | TRBV19 | NA | few | CASSIQGTQYF | TGTGCCAGTAGTATACAGGGGACCCAGTACTTC
TRBJ2-1 | TRBV30 | NA | NA | CAWSGRSYNEQFF | TGTGCCTGGAGTGGGCGGTCCTACAATGAGCAGTTCTTC
TRBJ2-5 | TRBV7-2 | NA | once | CASSLEGGAETQYF | TGTGCCAGCAGCTTAGAGGGAGGAGCGGAGACCCAGTACTTC
TRBJ2-3 | TRBV28 | NA | NA | CASSFGGGGQTQYF | TGTGCCAGCAGTTTTGGAGGGGGGGGTCAGACGCAGTATTTT
TRBJ2-1 | TRBV11-2 | TRBD2 | NA | CASSTLAGGYNEQFF | TGTGCCAGCAGCACCCTGGCGGGGGGGTATAATGAGCAGTTCTTC
TRBJ2-2 | TRBV6-1 | TRBD2 | NA | CASSERPSGDTGELFF | TGTGCCAGCAGTGAACGTCCTAGCGGGGATACCGGGGAGCTGTTTTTT